Below are 29 T cell receptor beta chains sequenced from a single sample in a study of technical replicates of blood from a few donors. Libraries were prepared by immunoSEQ multiplex PCR; TCRdb keeps only in-frame clonotypes and omits some of them. The sample carries around 84,000 clones, 90% to 95% recorded once. The source material was T cells isolated from PBMCs. All receptors come from a human donor in good health.

V usage is TRBV5-1 and J usage is TRBJ1-1, with D possibly TRBD1 on 5 matching bases. V was trimmed by 0 bases and J by 0 bases, leaving 12 bases between them. The CDR3 is made up of 16 amino acids. Germline values: CDR1 SGHRS, CDR2 YFSETQ. The CDR3 nucleotides are TGCGCCAGCAGCTTGGGCCGAAGACAGATGAACACTGAAGCTTTCTTT. Its protein is CASSLGRRQMNTEAFF.

The chain combines TRBV27 with TRBJ1-2, with D possibly TRBD1 on 6 matching bases. CDR1 MNHEY and CDR2 SMNVEV come from the germline V gene (reference sequence). V was cut by 6 bases and J by 4 bases, with 15 bases left in between. The CDR3 has 14 amino acids. The CDR3 DNA reads as TGTGCCAGCAGGGGGTGGGGGCTCGGCTATGGCTACACCTTC. Protein product: CASRGWGLGYGYTF.

The rearrangement uses TRBV27 and TRBJ2-1, with a weak D call TRBD2 (5 bases). The CDR3 loop spans 12 amino acids. Deletions cut 2 bases from V and 6 bases from J, with 5 bases between. The germline V gene has CDR1 MNHEY and CDR2 SMNVEV (reference sequence). The CDR3 coding sequence is TGTGCCAGCAGTTTAGGAGGCAATGAGCAGTTCTTC. Residues: CASSLGGNEQFF.

V usage is TRBV30 and J usage is TRBJ1-2, with TRBD1 matching over 8 bases. The CDR3 spans 15 residues. Germline V gene sequence: CDR1 GTSNPN, CDR2 SVGIG (reference sequence). Trimming at V came to 1 base and at J to 7 bases, leaving 11 bases not matched to a gene. CDR3 nucleotide sequence: TGTGCCTGGAGTGATTCCGGACAGGGTAATCTTGGCTACACCTTC. Translated: CAWSDSGQGNLGYTF.

J is TRBJ1-5 and V is TRBV6-6, with D unresolved. Trimming removed 2 bases at V and 8 bases at J, with 10 bases between. The CDR3 is 13 amino acids. Germline CDR1 MNHNY, CDR2 SVGAGI (reference sequence). The CDR3 DNA reads TGTGCCAGCAGTTACCGGGGAAATGAGCCCCAGCATTTT. Its translation: CASSYRGNEPQHF.

This chain connects TRBV28 to TRBJ1-5; D not resolved. CDR3 length: 18 amino acids. The germline gives CDR1 MDHEN, CDR2 SYDVKM. The ends were cut back, 3 bases at V and 2 bases at J, with 20 bases in the middle. DNA of the CDR3: TGTGCCAGCAGTTTTATTGGGCGGTCCCTAGCTGGCAATCAGCCCCAGCATTTT. Its translation is CASSFIGRSLAGNQPQHF.

V gene TRBV5-4 combines with J gene TRBJ1-2; 9 bases align to TRBD1. Germline values: CDR1 SGHNT, CDR2 YYREEE (reference sequence). This CDR3 spans 15 amino acids. The ends lost 5 bases at V and 8 bases at J; junction bases unmatched: 13. The DNA of the CDR3 is TGTGCCAGCAGAGTAAAGGGGACAGGGTCCGGCGGCTACACCTTC. Its protein is CASRVKGTGSGGYTF. Complete variable domain (other parts from reference TRBV5-4 and TRBJ1-2): ETGVTQSPTHLIKTRGQQVTLRCSSQSGHNTVSWYQQALGQGPQFIFQYYREEENGRGNFPPRFSGLQFPNYSSELNVNALELDDSALYLCASRVKGTGSGGYTFGSGTRLTVV.

The rearrangement uses TRBV5-1 and TRBJ2-1; 7 nucleotides agree with TRBD2. The CDR3 has 13 amino acids. J was trimmed by 9 bases and V by 0 bases; bases with no gene match: 3. Germline V lookup: CDR1 SGHRS, CDR2 YFSETQ. CDR3 nucleotides: TGCGCCAGCAGCTTGGCCGGGAGGAGTGAGCAGTTCTTC. This translates into CASSLAGRSEQFF.

The gene calls are TRBV28 and TRBJ1-4; no clear D gene. In germline, CDR1 is MDHEN, CDR2 SYDVKM. The length of the CDR3 is 18 residues. The V end lost 5 bases, the J end lost 10 bases, and 29 bases lay between the germline ends. DNA for the CDR3: TGTGCCAGCAGTCCAACCCCCTACAAGCCTCAGGTACAGAGAAAACTGTTTTTT. Residues: CASSPTPYKPQVQRKLFF.

The chain couples TRBV28 to TRBJ2-3; 7 nucleotides match TRBD1. The CDR3 is 15 amino acids. Germline V gene lookup returns CDR1 MDHEN and CDR2 SYDVKM. J lost 0 bases, V lost 5 bases, and 5 bases had no gene match. Written as DNA, the CDR3 is TGTGCCAGCAGTCTAGGGACAGTCAGCACAGATACGCAGTATTTT. This encodes CASSLGTVSTDTQYF.

The rearrangement joins TRBV27 to TRBJ1-2, with 7 bases matching TRBD1. J was trimmed by 4 bases and V by 5 bases; bases with no gene match: 4. Germline CDR1 reads MNHEY; CDR2 reads SMNVEV (reference sequence). The CDR3 spans 13 residues. The DNA of the CDR3 is TGTGCCAGCAGTGAACAGGGGTCCTATGGCTACACCTTC. Its protein is CASSEQGSYGYTF.

This chain links TRBV14 with TRBJ1-3; the D gene is possibly TRBD1 (5 bases). The CDR3 sequence is 17 residues long. V was clipped by 5 bases and J by 0 bases, with 17 bases between them. Germline V lookup: CDR1 SGHDN, CDR2 FVKESK. The CDR3 bases are TGTGCCAGCAGCACCCGACAGTCCTCGCCCTCTGGAAACACCATATATTTT. Protein product: CASSTRQSSPSGNTIYF.

This sequence joins TRBV21-1 and TRBJ1-3; TRBD1, the table's D call, lacks a check against the DNA. TRBV21-1 is a listed pseudogene. CDR3 length: 16 residues. The CDR3 nucleotides read TGTGCCAGCAGCAATAGGACAGGGCAAGTAGTGGACACCATATATTTT. The encoded protein is CASSNRTGQVVDTIYF.

V and J are TRBV6-1 and TRBJ2-3, with 13 bases fitting TRBD2. Trimming removed 1 base from V and 5 bases from J; junction bases left unmatched: 0. This CDR3 has 15 residues. Looked up from germline, CDR1 is MNHNS and CDR2 is SASEGT. The CDR3 is CASSEGLAGGDTQYF. The DNA for the CDR3 is TGTGCCAGCAGTGAAGGACTAGCGGGAGGAGATACGCAGTATTTT.

The V gene is TRBV7-9, the J gene TRBJ1-1; D is possibly TRBD1 (5 bases). Germline V gene lookup returns CDR1 SEHNR and CDR2 FQNEAQ (reference sequence). The CDR3 length is 12 residues. Trimming removed 8 bases from V and 1 base from J, with 8 bases in between. In DNA, the CDR3 is TGTGCCAGCGAAACAGGGAACACTGAAGCTTTCTTT. This encodes CASETGNTEAFF. Full variable domain (remainder filled in from reference TRBV7-9 and TRBJ1-1): DTGVSQNPRHKITKRGQNVTFRCDPISEHNRLYWYRQTLGQGPEFLTYFQNEAQLEKSRLLSDRFSAERPKGSFSTLEIQRTEQGDSAMYLCASETGNTEAFFGQGTRLTVV.

The genes are TRBV27 and TRBJ2-3; no definite D call. Germline loops: CDR1 MNHEY, CDR2 SMNVEV (reference sequence). Trimming removed 5 bases from V and 0 bases from J, with 12 bases in between. The CDR3 is made up of 15 amino acids. CDR3 amino acids: CASSPTRPSTDTQYF. CDR3 DNA: TGTGCCAGCAGTCCGACGAGGCCTAGCACAGATACGCAGTATTTT.

The chain is built from TRBV28 and TRBJ2-5; the D gene is possibly TRBD2 (5 bases). The germline V and J ends were trimmed by 4 bases and 5 bases, with 11 bases remaining between them. Per germline, CDR1 MDHEN and CDR2 SYDVKM. The CDR3 extends over 13 amino acids. The CDR3 DNA sequence: TGTGCCAGCAGTTGGGGAGTGGTGGAGACCCAGTACTTC. It yields the protein CASSWGVVETQYF.

J is TRBJ2-5 and V is TRBV10-3, with TRBD1 as a possible D gene (6 bases). The CDR3 is made up of 13 amino acids. Germline V CDR1 and CDR2: ENHRY, SYGVKD. Trimming pared 4 bases from V and 0 bases from J, leaving 6 bases between. CDR3 DNA sequence: TGTGCCATCAGTGGGGACAACCAAGAGACCCAGTACTTC. This sequence encodes CAISGDNQETQYF.

The V gene is TRBV19, the J gene TRBJ2-3, with D tentatively TRBD2 (5 bases). The CDR3 runs 15 residues. V was cut by 1 base and J by 2 bases, with 10 bases left in between. Per the germline V gene, CDR1 is LNHDA and CDR2 is SQIVND (reference sequence). In DNA form, the CDR3 reads TGTGCCAGTAGTATAGCCAGGACTTACACAGATACGCAGTATTTT. Protein: CASSIARTYTDTQYF.

As DNA, the CDR3 is TGTGCCAGCAGCCTGGGTAGCGGGGGACGGGGCACAGATACGCAGTATTTT. The encoded protein is CASSLGSGGRGTDTQYF. The chain joins TRBV11-2 to TRBJ2-3; 9 bases map to TRBD2. CDR1 SGHAT and CDR2 FQNNGV come from the germline V gene. The CDR3 runs 17 residues. V trimming: 5 bases; J trimming: 1 base; junction bases outside the gene matches: 10.

The chain employs TRBV5-1 and TRBJ2-5; weak D call: TRBD2 (7 bases). CDR3 length: 15 residues. V was pared by 4 bases and J by 3 bases, with 16 bases between. The germline gives CDR1 SGHRS, CDR2 YFSETQ. The CDR3 sequence is CASSLRGAREETQYF. The CDR3 coding sequence is TGCGCCAGCAGCCTCCGGGGGGCCAGGGAAGAGACCCAGTACTTC.

CDR3 coding DNA: TGCGCCAGCAGCTTGGGTAGCGGGCCTTACAATGAGCAGTTCTTC. Amino acids: CASSLGSGPYNEQFF. V and J are TRBV5-1 and TRBJ2-1; 7 nucleotides line up with TRBD2. Germline CDR1 SGHRS, CDR2 YFSETQ. J was trimmed by 4 bases and V by 0 bases; bases with no gene match: 4. CDR3 size: 15 residues.

The gene calls are TRBV5-4 and TRBJ2-5; no definite D call. V was trimmed by 0 bases and J by 5 bases, leaving 8 bases between them. There are 13 residues in the CDR3. Germline CDR1 reads SGHNT; CDR2 reads YYREEE (reference sequence). The CDR3 sequence is CASSLVVEETQYF. The DNA for the CDR3 is TGTGCCAGCAGCTTGGTTGTAGAGGAGACCCAGTACTTC.

This rearrangement joins TRBV5-1 to TRBJ1-2, with D possibly being TRBD1 (5 bases). Germline CDR1 SGHRS, CDR2 YFSETQ. V dropped 3 bases and J dropped 1 base, with 10 bases sitting between them. This CDR3 spans 14 amino acids. Here the CDR3 DNA reads TGCGCCAGCAGCTGGGGGGTGCTTAACTATGGCTACACCTTC. It is translated as CASSWGVLNYGYTF.

The CDR3 nucleotides read TGTGCCAGCAGTTTTCAGGGACAGGGGGTCCTAAGCTATGGCTACACCTTC. This gives the protein CASSFQGQGVLSYGYTF. The J gene is TRBJ1-2, the V gene TRBV28; the match to TRBD1 covers 11 bases. V lost 3 bases to trimming and J lost 4 bases; unmatched junction nucleotides: 10. The germline gives CDR1 MDHEN, CDR2 SYDVKM. The CDR3 runs to 17 residues.

The chain recombines TRBV25-1 with TRBJ2-3; 9 nucleotides agree with TRBD1. CDR1 and CDR2 from the germline V gene are MGHDK and SYGVNS. V trimming: 4 bases; J trimming: 2 bases; junction bases outside the gene matches: 7. This CDR3 has 16 amino acids. DNA for the CDR3: TGTGCCAGCAGTGGGGGACAGGGATTAGTCACAGATACGCAGTATTTT. It is translated as CASSGGQGLVTDTQYF.

This chain uses TRBV5-6 with TRBJ1-1; 8 bases line up with TRBD1. J lost 4 bases, V lost 3 bases, and 17 bases had no gene match. CDR1 is SGHDT, CDR2 YYEEEE, per germline. The length of the CDR3 is 18 residues. The CDR3 region has the DNA TGTGCCAGCAGCTGGGGAAGACAGGACAGGGAGTTGAGCACTGAAGCTTTCTTT. This codes for CASSWGRQDRELSTEAFF.

J is TRBJ2-7 and V is TRBV5-1, with D unclear. Germline V gene data show CDR1 as SGHRS and CDR2 as YFSETQ. Trimming pared 4 bases from V and 7 bases from J, leaving 18 bases between. This CDR3 spans 14 amino acids. The CDR3 DNA reads TGCGCCAGCAGCCCCACGGAAGCGAGTAGGGAGCAGTACTTC. It yields the protein CASSPTEASREQYF.

This rearrangement joins TRBV11-2 to TRBJ1-4; TRBD1 matches 8 bases. V shed 4 bases, J shed 4 bases, and the junction held 8 bases outside the gene matches. This CDR3 has 16 amino acids. Germline V gene sequence: CDR1 SGHAT, CDR2 FQNNGV. The CDR3 nucleotides are TGTGCCAGCAGCTGGTTTACAGGGGGGCATAATGAAAAACTGTTTTTT. Translation: CASSWFTGGHNEKLFF.